What follows is one T cell receptor (beta chain) and its context. This record comes from a study of T cell responses to AZD1222 COVID-19 vaccine. In germline, CDR1 is GTSNPN, CDR2 SVGIG (reference sequence). This CDR3 spans 12 amino acids. The protocol was immunoSEQ multiplex PCR, while the TCRdb copy is restricted to in-frame clones and leaves out a portion. Altogether roughly 180,000 clones are present, about 93% being singletons, with the ten largest covering around 0.93%. The starting material was peripheral blood, obtained 28 days after the second dose of the MenACWY control vaccine. The chain combines TRBV30 with TRBJ1-1; tentative D call: TRBD1 (6 bases). The source of this sequence is an adult who received the MenACWY meningococcal vaccine as a control. The chain's CDR3 is CAGKGGNTEAFF. The DNA for the CDR3 is TGTGCTGGAAAGGGGGGAAACACTGAAGCTTTCTTT.